The clone carrying this TCR beta chain was seen only once. Its specificity is unknown. The entry originates in a study of T cell responses to AZD1222 COVID-19 vaccine. Points from the study as a whole: Of the AZD1222 recipients, only five or six were seropositive at baseline. CD4 TCRs linked to vaccination spanned spike, dominating at 160-218 and 743-854.

Deletions cut 0 bases from V and 7 bases from J, with 17 bases between. CDR1 and CDR2 (germline): SGHTS, YDEGEE. CDR3 length: 17 amino acids. The protocol was immunoSEQ multiplex PCR, while the TCRdb copy is restricted to in-frame clones and leaves out a portion. The data hold roughly 60,000 clones, with 85% to 90% observed a single time. The sequences come from peripheral blood, collected on day 0 of AZD1222 vaccination. The source of this sequence is an adult in good health. The chain links TRBV5-8 to TRBJ1-6, with D hard to call. The CDR3 protein is CASSLGSEGRGNSPLHF. CDR3 sequence (DNA): TGTGCCAGCAGCTTGGGATCTGAAGGGCGTGGGAATTCACCCCTCCACTTT. Filled out from reference TRBV5-8 and TRBJ1-6, the complete variable domain reads EAGVTQSPTHLIKTRGQQATLRCSPISGHTSVYWYQQALGLGLQFLLWYDEGEERNRGNFPPRFSGRQFPNYSSELNVNALELEDSALYLCASSLGSEGRGNSPLHFGNGTRLTVT.